This T cell receptor (beta chain) was documented in a study of blood T cell repertoires in COVID-19. Study-level information: Acute-phase and convalescent COVID-19 samples originated in the United States, Italy and Spain. PBMCs, B-cell-depleted T cells, or T cells provided the cDNA or gDNA that made up the material.

The authors' processing: Nucleated cell number was recorded as an estimate derived from reference gene primer amplification. Clones were read by immunoSEQ multiplex PCR, and TCRdb kept only the in-frame ones, dropping some. The V and J calls and clone size were taken over from that table, and D and trimming were inferred from the DNA. The sample contains around 64,000 clones, roughly 91% of which appear only once. J was trimmed by 5 bases and V by 5 bases; bases with no gene match: 4. The germline CDR1 and CDR2 sequences are KGHSH and LQKENI. The length of the CDR3 is 13 residues. The sequenced sample consisted of peripheral blood. V usage is TRBV18 and J usage is TRBJ2-3, with 7 bases matching TRBD1. This TCR was recovered from a human donor in a cohort sampled during active COVID-19. Here the CDR3 DNA reads TGTGCCAGCTCAACAACAGGGGAAGATACGCAGTATTTT. It is translated as CASSTTGEDTQYF.